One and the same sample provided the 21 T cell receptor beta chains below, sequenced in a study of T cells in Graves' hyperthyroidism and ophthalmopathy (dated by TCRdb to the late 2010s). The protocol used for the library was multiplex PCR. TCRdb names Illumina HiSeq 2000 as the instrument used. Amplification of TCR beta CDR3 regions was carried out from RNA transcripts. For the first round of RT-PCR on the TCR CDR3, the HTBI primer set was used together with the Qiagen OneStep RT-PCR kit. The public reads were run again by TCRdb, first through fastp at Q25 and then through MiXCR, and only productive beta chains were kept. Rows matching on CDR3 protein sequence are summarized as one entry with the most common DNA and genes. The sample includes roughly 380,000 distinct CDR3 sequences, with around an eighth observed a single time. The ten largest clones represent around 21% of the sample. Sequencing used blood. These receptor sequences come from a young man with Graves' hyperthyroidism that later progressed to Graves' ophthalmopathy.

This clonotype was observed a handful of times. The V and J genes are TRBV6-1 and TRBJ1-6; possibly TRBD1 for D (6 bases). V shed 4 bases and J shed 7 bases, with 8 bases lying between them. Looked up from germline, CDR1 is MNHNS and CDR2 is SASEGT. The CDR3 is made up of 13 amino acids. The CDR3 region is CASSGQENSPLHF. In nucleotides, the CDR3 is TGTGCCAGCAGTGGACAGGAAAATTCACCCCTCCACTTT.

This clonotype has a count of ten or more. J is TRBJ1-2 and V is TRBV28; D gene uncertain. The CDR3 sequence is 14 residues long. Per germline, CDR1 MDHEN and CDR2 SYDVKM. V lost 3 bases and J 2 bases, leaving 10 bases between the germline ends. CDR3 residues: CASSFPGRNYGYTF. The CDR3 DNA follows: TGTGCCAGCAGTTTCCCCGGACGGAACTATGGCTACACCTTC.

At least ten counts were recorded for this clonotype. The V and J genes are TRBV19 and TRBJ1-1; tentatively, D is TRBD1 (5 bases). CDR1 and CDR2 from the germline V gene are LNHDA and SQIVND (reference sequence). This CDR3 has 14 residues. The V end lost 3 bases, the J end lost 1 base, and 9 bases lay between the germline ends. Here the CDR3 reads CASSIGQGNTEAFF. Here the CDR3 DNA reads TGTGCCAGTAGTATCGGGCAGGGGAACACTGAAGCTTTCTTT.

This clonotype occurred many times. The CDR3 is CASSDYRVLEKLFF. DNA for the CDR3: TGCGCCAGCAGTGATTACAGGGTACTTGAAAAACTGTTTTTT. The rearrangement uses TRBV10-2 and TRBJ1-4; TRBD1 might be the D (6 bases). The CDR3 is 14 residues long. The germline V gene encodes CDR1 WSHSY and CDR2 SAAADI. The germline V and J ends were trimmed by 3 bases and 7 bases, with 12 bases remaining between them.

This clonotype has only a few counts. The CDR3 sequence: CASSYSVGYTGELFF. The CDR3 region has the DNA TGTGCCAGCAGTTACTCGGTGGGGTACACCGGGGAGCTGTTTTTT. The chain has TRBV6-5 and TRBJ2-2; D gene uncertain. The CDR3 runs to 15 residues. Germline V lookup: CDR1 MNHEY, CDR2 SVGAGI. Trimming took 0 bases from V and 3 from J, leaving 8 bases between them.

This clonotype has at least ten counts. The rearrangement joins TRBV27 to TRBJ2-7; TRBD1 matches at 11 bases. There are 14 residues in the CDR3. The germline V gene has CDR1 MNHEY and CDR2 SMNVEV (reference sequence). With 8 bases clipped from V and 4 bases from J, the junction kept 7 bases outside the gene matches. The DNA for the CDR3 is TGTGCCAGCGGCGAAGGGACAGGGGGTTACGAGCAGTACTTC. The encoded protein is CASGEGTGGYEQYF.

The table lists this clonotype with many counts. V gene TRBV20-1 combines with J gene TRBJ2-3, with a weak D call TRBD2 (6 bases). The germline V gene encodes CDR1 DFQATT and CDR2 SNEGSKA (reference sequence). The CDR3 runs 14 residues. V lost 3 bases and J lost 1, with 11 bases in between. CDR3 in amino acids: CSARVAEGTDTQYF. CDR3 nucleotide sequence: TGCAGTGCTAGGGTAGCGGAAGGCACAGATACGCAGTATTTT.

The sample holds a few counts of this clonotype. The V gene is TRBV28, the J gene TRBJ1-2; 7 bases are a match to TRBD1. Germline V lookup: CDR1 MDHEN, CDR2 SYDVKM. The CDR3 is 13 residues long. The CDR3 DNA reads as TGTGCGGGTGGAGGGGGCCTCAACTATGGCTACACCTTC. Its protein is CAGGGGLNYGYTF.

This clonotype was observed a handful of times. This chain connects TRBV5-1 to TRBJ1-2; D gene ambiguous. The CDR3 has 15 residues. In germline, CDR1 is SGHRS, CDR2 YFSETQ. Trimming took 0 bases from V and 0 from J, leaving 9 bases between them. Written as DNA, the CDR3 is TGCGCCAGCAGCTTGGGAGCGCCAGCTAACTATGGCTACACCTTC. Encoded protein: CASSLGAPANYGYTF.

The rearrangement links TRBV3-1 to TRBJ2-4; D gene ambiguous. Germline loops: CDR1 LGHDT, CDR2 YNNKEL (reference sequence). This CDR3 is 13 amino acids long. V was pared by 3 bases and J by 6 bases, with 9 bases between. CDR3 protein: CASSHKGLNIQYF. CDR3 DNA sequence: TGTGCCAGCAGCCACAAGGGTTTAAACATTCAGTACTTC.

The chain is built from TRBV11-2 and TRBJ2-7; D tentatively fits TRBD1 or TRBD2 (5 bases each). From germline, CDR1 is SGHAT and CDR2 FQNNGV. The CDR3 has 15 amino acids. The germline V and J ends were trimmed by 7 bases and 5 bases, with 21 bases remaining between them. CDR3: CASTAGAGIMDEQYF. The CDR3 nucleotides are TGTGCCAGCACCGCCGGGGCAGGGATTATGGACGAGCAGTACTTC.

In the case of this clonotype: A clone one base away is much larger, so this may be a read error. The rearrangement joins TRBV7-2 to TRBJ2-3; D tentatively reads TRBD1 or TRBD2 (6 bases each). The CDR3 runs 17 residues. Germline assignment: CDR1 SGHTA and CDR2 FQGNSA. Between the trimmed V and J ends, which lost 3 bases and 5 bases, there was a span of 21 bases. The CDR3 sequence: CASSFPSPGAYIDTQYF. The CDR3 nucleotides are TGTGCCAGCAGCTTCCCCTCCCCGGGGGCCTACATAGATACGCAGTATTTT. Looking up the rest from reference TRBV7-2 and TRBJ2-3 gives the full variable domain: GAGVSQSPSNKVTEKGKDVELRCDPISGHTALYWYRQSLGQGLEFLIYFQGNSAPDKSGLPSDRFSAERTGGSVSTLTIQRTQQEDSAVYLCASSFPSPGAYIDTQYFGPGTRLTVL.

This clonotype came up many times. The V and J genes are TRBV28 and TRBJ2-5; 11 bases map to TRBD1. V lost 5 bases and J lost 5; bases outside the gene matches: 7. The CDR3 length is 15 residues. Germline V gene data show CDR1 as MDHEN and CDR2 as SYDVKM. CDR3 in DNA: TGTGCCAGCAGTCTCGGACAGGGGGCCTGGGAGACCCAGTACTTC. Amino acid sequence: CASSLGQGAWETQYF.

This clonotype was recorded at least ten times. This chain links TRBV5-1 with TRBJ2-2, with 7 bases aligning to TRBD1. The CDR3 loop spans 17 amino acids. Germline assignment: CDR1 SGHRS and CDR2 YFSETQ. Trimming took 0 bases from V and 3 from J; bases not matched to a gene: 8. The CDR3 nucleotides are TGCGCCAGCAGCTTGGCGTATATAGGGGGCGACACCGGGGAGCTGTTTTTT. It yields the protein CASSLAYIGGDTGELFF.

This chain links TRBV30 with TRBJ1-5, with D perhaps TRBD1 (6 bases). CDR1 is GTSNPN, CDR2 SVGIG, per germline (reference sequence). CDR3 length equals 13 residues. V lost 0 bases, J lost 9 bases, and 12 bases lay in between. The CDR3 sequence: CAWSVNRGRPQHF. The CDR3 DNA is TGTGCCTGGAGTGTAAATCGGGGGCGGCCCCAGCATTTT.

In its sample, this clonotype was seen a few times. This chain connects TRBV10-3 to TRBJ2-3, with 9 nucleotides matching TRBD2. V shed 10 bases, J shed 5 bases, and the junction held 7 bases outside the gene matches. This CDR3 region has 13 residues. The germline CDR1 and CDR2 sequences are ENHRY and SYGVKD. Here the CDR3 reads CASASGVRDTQYF. The DNA for the CDR3 is TGTGCCAGCGCTAGCGGGGTTAGAGATACGCAGTATTTT.

CDR3 bases: TGCAGTGCTAGAGAAGACAGCGGGGGTCCTAACTCTCAGCCCTACAATGAGCAGTTCTTC. Its protein is CSAREDSGGPNSQPYNEQFF. V usage is TRBV20-1 and J usage is TRBJ2-1; 8 bases align to TRBD2. Germline V lookup: CDR1 DFQATT, CDR2 SNEGSKA (reference sequence). The V segment lost 0 bases and the J segment 2 bases; nucleotides outside the gene matches: 18. The CDR3 extends over 20 amino acids.

This clonotype was seen more than once but under ten times. The chain has TRBV30 and TRBJ1-4; maybe TRBD1 (6 bases). CDR3 size: 18 residues. Germline CDR1 GTSNPN, CDR2 SVGIG (reference sequence). V lost 3 bases to trimming and J lost 6 bases, with 26 bases between them. The CDR3 DNA reads as TGTGCCTGGAGGGGGGGCGAGACCCGCATTCCATCATATGAAAAACTGTTTTTT. This codes for CAWRGGETRIPSYEKLFF.

The chain links TRBV20-1 to TRBJ1-2; the D is unclear. The V gene lost 3 bases and the J gene lost 7 bases, with 6 bases spanning the gap. Germline V CDR1 and CDR2: DFQATT, SNEGSKA (reference sequence). CDR3 length: 10 amino acids. CDR3 nucleotide sequence: TGCAGTGCTAGGGAGGGTGGCTACACCTTC. This encodes CSAREGGYTF.

The chain recombines TRBV30 with TRBJ1-2, with unresolved D. The length of the CDR3 is 10 residues. Trimming took 3 bases from V and 10 from J, leaving 9 bases between them. Germline-derived CDR1 and CDR2 are GTSNPN and SVGIG (reference sequence). The CDR3 loop reads CAWSGRHYTF. Written as DNA, the CDR3 is TGTGCCTGGAGCGGCAGACACTACACCTTC. Drawing the rest from reference TRBV30 and TRBJ1-2, the complete variable domain is SQTIHQWPATLVQPVGSPLSLECTVEGTSNPNLYWYRQAAGRGLQLLFYSVGIGQISSEVPQNLSASRPQDRQFILSSKKLLLSDSGFYLCAWSGRHYTFGSGTRLTVV.

This clonotype was seen a handful of times. CDR3 in amino acids: CASTALATSTDTQYF. The CDR3 nucleotides are TGTGCCAGTACCGCACTAGCGACAAGCACAGATACGCAGTATTTT. The J gene is TRBJ2-3, the V gene TRBV19; 7 bases agree with TRBD2. The CDR3 is made up of 15 amino acids. Per the germline V gene, CDR1 is LNHDA and CDR2 is SQIVND (reference sequence). Losses at the gene ends were 7 bases for V and 0 bases for J; bases not matched to a gene: 7.